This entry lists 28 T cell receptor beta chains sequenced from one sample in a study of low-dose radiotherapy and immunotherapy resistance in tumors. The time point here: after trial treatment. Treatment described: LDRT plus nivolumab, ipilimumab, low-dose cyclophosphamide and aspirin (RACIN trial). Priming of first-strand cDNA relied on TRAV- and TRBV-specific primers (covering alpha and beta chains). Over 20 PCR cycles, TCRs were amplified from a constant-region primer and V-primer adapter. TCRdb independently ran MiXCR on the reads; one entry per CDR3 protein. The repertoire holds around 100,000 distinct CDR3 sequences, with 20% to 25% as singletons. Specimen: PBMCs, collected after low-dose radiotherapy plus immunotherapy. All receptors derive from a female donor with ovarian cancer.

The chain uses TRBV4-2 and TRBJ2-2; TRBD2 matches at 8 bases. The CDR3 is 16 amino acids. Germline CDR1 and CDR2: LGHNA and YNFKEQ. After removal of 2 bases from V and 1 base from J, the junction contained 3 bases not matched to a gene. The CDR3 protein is CASSQFRGGNTGELFF. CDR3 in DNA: TGTGCCAGCAGCCAATTCCGGGGGGGGAACACCGGGGAGCTGTTTTTT.

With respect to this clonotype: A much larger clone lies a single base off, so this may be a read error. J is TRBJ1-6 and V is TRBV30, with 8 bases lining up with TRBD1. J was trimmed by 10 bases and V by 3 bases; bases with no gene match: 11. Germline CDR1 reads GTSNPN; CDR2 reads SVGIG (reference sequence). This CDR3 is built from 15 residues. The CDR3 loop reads CAWRVRQGTNSPLHF. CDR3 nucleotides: TGTGCCTGGAGAGTCAGACAGGGGACAAACTCACCCCTCCACTTT.

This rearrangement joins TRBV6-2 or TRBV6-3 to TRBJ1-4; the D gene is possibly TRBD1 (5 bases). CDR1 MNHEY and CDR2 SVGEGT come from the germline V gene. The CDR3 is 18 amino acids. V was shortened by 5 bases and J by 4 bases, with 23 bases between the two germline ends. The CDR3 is CASSEWPPFGTDNEKLFF. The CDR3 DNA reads TGTGCCAGCAGTGAATGGCCCCCATTCGGGACGGATAATGAAAAACTGTTTTTT.

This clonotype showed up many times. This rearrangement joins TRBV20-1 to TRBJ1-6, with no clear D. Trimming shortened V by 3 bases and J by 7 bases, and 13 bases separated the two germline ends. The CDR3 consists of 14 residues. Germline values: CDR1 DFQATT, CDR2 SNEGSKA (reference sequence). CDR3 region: CSASPLSPNSPLHF. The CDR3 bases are TGCAGTGCTAGCCCTCTAAGCCCCAATTCACCCCTCCACTTT.

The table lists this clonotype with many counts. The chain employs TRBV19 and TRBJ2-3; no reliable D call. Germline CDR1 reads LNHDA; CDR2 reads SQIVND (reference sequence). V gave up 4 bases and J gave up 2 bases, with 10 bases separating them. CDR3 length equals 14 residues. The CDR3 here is CASSKARFTDTQYF. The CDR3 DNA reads TGTGCCAGTAGTAAGGCGCGTTTCACAGATACGCAGTATTTT.

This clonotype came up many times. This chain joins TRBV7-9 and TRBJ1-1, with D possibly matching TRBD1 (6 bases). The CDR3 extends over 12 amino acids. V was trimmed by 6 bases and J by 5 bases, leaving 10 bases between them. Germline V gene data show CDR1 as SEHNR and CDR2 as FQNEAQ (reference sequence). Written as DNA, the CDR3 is TGTGCCAGCAGGGGGGCTACGACTGAAGCTTTCTTT. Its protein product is CASRGATTEAFF.

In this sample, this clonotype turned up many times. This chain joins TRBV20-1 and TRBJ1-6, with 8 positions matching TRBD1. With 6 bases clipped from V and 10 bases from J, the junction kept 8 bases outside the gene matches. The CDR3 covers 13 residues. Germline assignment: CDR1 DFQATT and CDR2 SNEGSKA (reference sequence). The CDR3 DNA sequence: TGCAGTGCCCTAGGGACAGGCGAATCACCCCTCCACTTT. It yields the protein CSALGTGESPLHF.

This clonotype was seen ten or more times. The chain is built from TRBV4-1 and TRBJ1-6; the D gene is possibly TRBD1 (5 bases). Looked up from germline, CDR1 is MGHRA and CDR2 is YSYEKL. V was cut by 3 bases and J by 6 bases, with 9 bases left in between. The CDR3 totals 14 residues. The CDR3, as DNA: TGCGCCAGCAGCCACAGGGAGGGTAATTCACCCCTCCACTTT. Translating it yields CASSHREGNSPLHF.

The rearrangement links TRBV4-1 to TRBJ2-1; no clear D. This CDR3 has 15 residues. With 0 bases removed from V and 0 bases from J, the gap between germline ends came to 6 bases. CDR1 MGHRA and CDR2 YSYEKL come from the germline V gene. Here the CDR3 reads CASSQDGTSYNEQFF. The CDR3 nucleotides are TGCGCCAGCAGCCAAGATGGTACCTCCTACAATGAGCAGTTCTTC.

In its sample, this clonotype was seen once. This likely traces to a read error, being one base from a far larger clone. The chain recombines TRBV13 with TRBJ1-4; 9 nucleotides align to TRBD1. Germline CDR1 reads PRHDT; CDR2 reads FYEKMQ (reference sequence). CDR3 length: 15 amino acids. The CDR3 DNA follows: TGTGCCAGCAGCACTACCGGGACAGGGAATGTAAAACTGTTTTTT. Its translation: CASSTTGTGNVKLFF.

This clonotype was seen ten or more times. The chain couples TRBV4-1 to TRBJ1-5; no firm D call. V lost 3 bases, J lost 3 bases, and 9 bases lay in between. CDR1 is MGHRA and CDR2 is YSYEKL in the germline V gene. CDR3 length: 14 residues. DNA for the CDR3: TGCGCCAGCAGCCAGGACCGACTCAATCAGCCCCAGCATTTT. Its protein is CASSQDRLNQPQHF.

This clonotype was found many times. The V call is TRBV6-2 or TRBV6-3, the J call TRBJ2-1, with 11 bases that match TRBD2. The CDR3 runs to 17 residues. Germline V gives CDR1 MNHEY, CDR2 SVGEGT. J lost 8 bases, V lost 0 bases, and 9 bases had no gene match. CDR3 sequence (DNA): TGTGCCAGCAGTTACTCTCCGGGACTAGCGGCAAAAGATGAGCAGTTCTTC. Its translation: CASSYSPGLAAKDEQFF.

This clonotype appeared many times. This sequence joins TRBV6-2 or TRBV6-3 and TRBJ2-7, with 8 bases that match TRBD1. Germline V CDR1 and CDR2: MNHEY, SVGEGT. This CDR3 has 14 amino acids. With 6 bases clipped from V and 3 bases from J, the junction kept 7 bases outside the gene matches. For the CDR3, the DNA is TGTGCCAGCAGACCTCGACAGGGGCACTACGAGCAGTACTTC. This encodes CASRPRQGHYEQYF.

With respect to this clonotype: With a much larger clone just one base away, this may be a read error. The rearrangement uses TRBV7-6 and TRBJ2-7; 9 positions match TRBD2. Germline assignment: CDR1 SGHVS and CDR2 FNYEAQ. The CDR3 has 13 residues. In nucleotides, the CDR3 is TGTGTCAGCAGCGAGCAAAGCGGGAGGTTGTCGTACTTC. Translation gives CVSSEQSGRLSYF.

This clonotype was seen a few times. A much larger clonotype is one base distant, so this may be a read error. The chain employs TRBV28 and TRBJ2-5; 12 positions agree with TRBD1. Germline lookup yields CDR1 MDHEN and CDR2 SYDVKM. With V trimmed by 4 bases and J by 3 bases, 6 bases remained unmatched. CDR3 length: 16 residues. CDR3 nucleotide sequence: TGTGCCAGCAGTTGTTCGGGACAGGGGGCGAAAGAGACCCAGTACTTC. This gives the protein CASSCSGQGAKETQYF.

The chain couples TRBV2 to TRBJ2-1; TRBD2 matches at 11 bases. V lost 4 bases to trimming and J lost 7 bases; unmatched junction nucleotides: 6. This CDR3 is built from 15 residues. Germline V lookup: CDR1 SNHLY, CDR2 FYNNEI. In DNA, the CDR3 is TGTGCCAGCAGTGGTCTAGCGGGAGGTTGGAATGAGCAGTTCTTC. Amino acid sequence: CASSGLAGGWNEQFF.

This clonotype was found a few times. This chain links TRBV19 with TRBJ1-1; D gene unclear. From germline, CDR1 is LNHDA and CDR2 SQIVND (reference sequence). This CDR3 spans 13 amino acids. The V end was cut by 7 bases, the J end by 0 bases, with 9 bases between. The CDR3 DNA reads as TGTGCCAGTAAATTATTTCTGAACACTGAAGCTTTCTTT. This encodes CASKLFLNTEAFF.

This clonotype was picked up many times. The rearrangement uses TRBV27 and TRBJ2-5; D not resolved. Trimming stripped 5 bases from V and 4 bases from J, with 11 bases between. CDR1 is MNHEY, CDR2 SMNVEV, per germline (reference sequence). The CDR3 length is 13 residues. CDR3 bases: TGTGCCAGCAGTGTTCGGTGGGGAGAGACCCAGTACTTC. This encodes CASSVRWGETQYF.

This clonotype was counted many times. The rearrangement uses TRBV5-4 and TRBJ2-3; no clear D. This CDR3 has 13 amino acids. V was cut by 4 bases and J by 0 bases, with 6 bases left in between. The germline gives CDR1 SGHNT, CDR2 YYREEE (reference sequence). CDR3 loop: CASSLISTDTQYF. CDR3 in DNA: TGTGCCAGCAGCCTAATAAGCACAGATACGCAGTATTTT. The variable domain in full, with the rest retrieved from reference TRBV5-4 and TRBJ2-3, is ETGVTQSPTHLIKTRGQQVTLRCSSQSGHNTVSWYQQALGQGPQFIFQYYREEENGRGNFPPRFSGLQFPNYSSELNVNALELDDSALYLCASSLISTDTQYFGPGTRLTVL.

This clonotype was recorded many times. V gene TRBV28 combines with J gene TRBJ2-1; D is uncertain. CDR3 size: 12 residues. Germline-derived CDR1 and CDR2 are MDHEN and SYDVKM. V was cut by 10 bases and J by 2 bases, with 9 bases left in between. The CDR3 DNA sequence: TGTGCCATCAGAGAACCCTACAATGAGCAGTTCTTC. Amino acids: CAIREPYNEQFF. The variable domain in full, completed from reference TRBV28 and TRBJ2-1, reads DVKVTQSSRYLVKRTGEKVFLECVQDMDHENMFWYRQDPGLGLRLIYFSYDVKMKEKGDIPEGYSVSREKKERFSLILESASTNQTSMYLCAIREPYNEQFFGPGTRLTVL.

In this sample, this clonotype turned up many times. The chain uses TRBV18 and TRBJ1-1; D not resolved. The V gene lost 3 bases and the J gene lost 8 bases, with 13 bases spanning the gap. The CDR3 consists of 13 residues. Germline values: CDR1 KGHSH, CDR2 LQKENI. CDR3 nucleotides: TGTGCCAGCTCACCCCGCGAAAGAGAAGAAGCTTTCTTT. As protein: CASSPREREEAFF.

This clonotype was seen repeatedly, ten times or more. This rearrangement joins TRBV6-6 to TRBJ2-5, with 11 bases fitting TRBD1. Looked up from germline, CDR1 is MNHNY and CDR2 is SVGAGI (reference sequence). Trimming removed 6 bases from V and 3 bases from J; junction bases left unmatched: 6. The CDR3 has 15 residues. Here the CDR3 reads CASRDMGQGEETQYF. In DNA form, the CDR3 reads TGTGCCAGCAGAGATATGGGACAGGGGGAAGAGACCCAGTACTTC.

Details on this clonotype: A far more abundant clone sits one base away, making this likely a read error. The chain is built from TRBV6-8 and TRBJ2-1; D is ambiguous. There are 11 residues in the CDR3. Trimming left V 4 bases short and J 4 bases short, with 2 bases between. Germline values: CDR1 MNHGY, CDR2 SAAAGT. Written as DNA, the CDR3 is TGTGCCAGCAGTTGGTACAATGAGCAGTTCTTC. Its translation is CASSWYNEQFF.

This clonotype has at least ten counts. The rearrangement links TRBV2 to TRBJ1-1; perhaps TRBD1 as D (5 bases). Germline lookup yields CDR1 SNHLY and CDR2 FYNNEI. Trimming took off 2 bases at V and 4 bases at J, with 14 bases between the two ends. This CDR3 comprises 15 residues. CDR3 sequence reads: CASSEKWQGGTEAFF. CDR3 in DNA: TGTGCCAGCAGTGAAAAGTGGCAGGGTGGCACTGAAGCTTTCTTT. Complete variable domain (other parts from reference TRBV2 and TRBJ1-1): EPEVTQTPSHQVTQMGQEVILRCVPISNHLYFYWYRQILGQKVEFLVSFYNNEISEKSEIFDDQFSVERPDGSNFTLKIRSTKLEDSAMYFCASSEKWQGGTEAFFGQGTRLTVV.

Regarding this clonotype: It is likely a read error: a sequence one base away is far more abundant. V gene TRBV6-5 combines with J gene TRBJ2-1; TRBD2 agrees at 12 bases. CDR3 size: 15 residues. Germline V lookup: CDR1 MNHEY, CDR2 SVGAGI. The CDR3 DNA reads TGTGCCAGCGTACCACTAGCGGGGGGTTCCAATGAGCAGCTCTTC. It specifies CASVPLAGGSNEQLF.

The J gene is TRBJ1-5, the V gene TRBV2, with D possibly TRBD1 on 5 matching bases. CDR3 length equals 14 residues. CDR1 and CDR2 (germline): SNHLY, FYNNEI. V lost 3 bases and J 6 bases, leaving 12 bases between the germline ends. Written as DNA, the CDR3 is TGTGCCAGCAGTGAGATCAGGGAACGTCAGCCCCAGCATTTT. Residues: CASSEIRERQPQHF.

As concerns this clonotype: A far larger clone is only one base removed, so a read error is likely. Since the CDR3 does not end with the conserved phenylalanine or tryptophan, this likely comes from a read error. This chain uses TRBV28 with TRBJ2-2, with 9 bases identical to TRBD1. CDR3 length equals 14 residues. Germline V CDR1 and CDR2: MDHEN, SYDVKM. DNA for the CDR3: TGTGCCACCAGTAGGACAGGGGCCAGCGGGGAGCTGTTTTTG. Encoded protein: CATSRTGASGELFL.

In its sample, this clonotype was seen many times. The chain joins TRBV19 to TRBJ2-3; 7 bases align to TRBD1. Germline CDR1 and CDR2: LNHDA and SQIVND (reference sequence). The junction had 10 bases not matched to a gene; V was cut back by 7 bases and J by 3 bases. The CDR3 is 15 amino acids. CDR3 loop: CASTPRRQGTDTQYF. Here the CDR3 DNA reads TGTGCCAGTACTCCGCGGAGACAGGGAACAGATACGCAGTATTTT. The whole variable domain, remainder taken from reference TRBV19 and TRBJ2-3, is DGGITQSPKYLFRKEGQNVTLSCEQNLNHDAMYWYRQDPGQGLRLIYYSQIVNDFQKGDIAEGYSVSREKKESFPLTVTSAQKNPTAFYLCASTPRRQGTDTQYFGPGTRLTVL.